This T cell receptor beta chain was observed in a study of PD-L1 blockade in urothelial cancer. Turning to the study itself: Previous chemotherapy exposure amounted to 0 to 3 regimens for patients.

V lost 5 bases to trimming and J lost 9 bases; unmatched junction nucleotides: 4. The germline gives CDR1 SGHTA, CDR2 FQGNSA. This CDR3 comprises 13 residues. TCRdb keeps only in-frame clones here, not all; method: immunoSEQ multiplex PCR. Seen here are 70,000 to 75,000 clones, 80% to 90% observed once, and the top ten hold about 4.7%. A total of 1 to 8 samples per patient were collected pretreatment and on-treatment. The clonotype comes from a man in his 70s with urothelial cancer. The rearrangement uses TRBV7-2 and TRBJ2-5, with TRBD2 matching 12 bases. The specimen comprised PBMCs, sampled around atezolizumab (anti-PD-L1) treatment. CDR3 sequence (DNA): TGTGCCAGCAGCCGGACTAGCGGGACCCCCCAGTACTTC. Translation: CASSRTSGTPQYF. Full variable domain (missing parts from reference TRBV7-2 and TRBJ2-5): GAGVSQSPSNKVTEKGKDVELRCDPISGHTALYWYRQSLGQGLEFLIYFQGNSAPDKSGLPSDRFSAERTGGSVSTLTIQRTQQEDSAVYLCASSRTSGTPQYFGPGTRLLVL.